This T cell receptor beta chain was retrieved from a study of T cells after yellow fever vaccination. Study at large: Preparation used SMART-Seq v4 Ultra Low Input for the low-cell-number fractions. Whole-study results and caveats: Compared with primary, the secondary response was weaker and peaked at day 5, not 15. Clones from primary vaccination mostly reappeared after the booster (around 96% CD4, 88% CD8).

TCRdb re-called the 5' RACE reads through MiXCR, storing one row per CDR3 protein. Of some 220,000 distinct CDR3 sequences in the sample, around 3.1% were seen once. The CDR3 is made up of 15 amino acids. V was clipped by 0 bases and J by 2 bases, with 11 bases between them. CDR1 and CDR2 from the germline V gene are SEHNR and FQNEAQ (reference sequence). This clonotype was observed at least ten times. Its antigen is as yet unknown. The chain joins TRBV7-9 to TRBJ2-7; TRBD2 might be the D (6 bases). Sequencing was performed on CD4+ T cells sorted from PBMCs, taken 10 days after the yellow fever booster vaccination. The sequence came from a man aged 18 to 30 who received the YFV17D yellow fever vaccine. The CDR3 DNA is TGTGCCAGCAGCTTAGCGTTTGGGGGGACCTACGAGCAGTACGTC. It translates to CASSLAFGGTYEQYV.